This T cell receptor beta chain was captured in a study of low-dose radiotherapy and immunotherapy resistance in tumors. Study summary: Members of Cohort 2 were treated with 1 Gy per fraction every two weeks; their total was 13 Gy over 26 weeks. Daily, from cycle 1 day 1 and for four cycles, patients took oral aspirin 300 mg. Every two weeks patients got nivolumab 240 mg flat dose, plus ipilimumab 1 mg/kg every six weeks, intravenously.

The CDR3 consists of 14 residues. Deletions cut 2 bases from V and 5 bases from J, with 12 bases between. CDR1 and CDR2 from the germline V gene are SNHLY and FYNNEI. This clonotype was found many times. cDNA synthesis used a TRAV/TRBV-specific primer set for both chains. Amplification of TCRs used a constant-region primer and V-primer adapter for roughly 21 PCR cycles. TCRdb re-called the reads through MiXCR, storing one row per CDR3 protein. The data show roughly 56,000 distinct CDR3 sequences, about 23% seen once. Time point noted: after trial treatment. Treatment in this sample: LDRT plus nivolumab, ipilimumab, low-dose cyclophosphamide and aspirin (RACIN trial). Donors were given nivolumab, ipilimumab, aspirin, low-dose cyclophosphamide and low-dose radiotherapy.

The chain has TRBV2 and TRBJ1-1; the D is unclear. The sequencing used PBMCs, collected after low-dose radiotherapy plus immunotherapy. This clonotype originated in a male donor with prostate cancer. CDR3 in amino acids: CASSENLLGTEAFF. The CDR3 nucleotides read TGTGCCAGCAGTGAAAATTTGTTGGGGACTGAAGCTTTCTTT.